These 32 T cell receptor beta chains came from one sample sequenced in a study of T-cell memory formation after mild COVID-19. TCRdb re-analysed the 5' RACE reads in MiXCR, keeping a single row per CDR3 protein. The sample has hundreds of thousands of distinct CDR3 sequences, under 20% seen once; the top ten hold around 13%. Sequencing used PBMCs or a T cell subset sorted from them (not recorded which). These receptor sequences come from an adult woman who had mild COVID-19 (a few samples of this study predate the infection). Cell type and time point are not known.

The genes are TRBV5-1 and TRBJ2-1; TRBD2 matches at 11 bases. The V gene's germline CDR1 is SGHRS and CDR2 YFSETQ. This CDR3 comprises 16 residues. Trimming removed 4 bases from V and 8 bases from J; junction bases left unmatched: 11. CDR3 in amino acids: CASSPTRLAGKYEQFF. In DNA form, the CDR3 reads TGCGCCAGCAGCCCCACCCGACTAGCGGGGAAATATGAGCAGTTCTTC.

This clonotype has at least ten counts. The genes are TRBV5-1 and TRBJ1-2; D ambiguous. The CDR3 is made up of 15 amino acids. Trimming took off 0 bases at V and 2 bases at J, with 11 bases between the two ends. The germline V gene encodes CDR1 SGHRS and CDR2 YFSETQ. The DNA for the CDR3 is TGCGCCAGCAGCTTGGACCCGGGAGTGAACTATGGCTACACCTTC. Its translation is CASSLDPGVNYGYTF.

This clonotype occurred a few times. This chain connects TRBV6-5 to TRBJ1-2; D remains ambiguous. Trimming left V 5 bases short and J 4 bases short, with 11 bases between. The CDR3 runs to 13 residues. CDR1 is MNHEY, CDR2 SVGAGI, per germline. The CDR3 loop is CASSPGISYGYTF. CDR3 DNA sequence: TGTGCCAGCAGTCCCGGGATCTCCTATGGCTACACCTTC.

A few counts support this clonotype. The rearrangement joins TRBV12-3 or TRBV12-4 to TRBJ1-2, with TRBD1 as a possible D gene (5 bases). This CDR3 has 13 residues. Trimming cost V 6 bases and J 2 bases, with 10 bases left between them. The CDR3 coding sequence is TGTGCCAGCAGGTCGACAGCGAACTATGGCTACACCTTC. Its protein is CASRSTANYGYTF.

This clonotype was counted a few times. Germline and junction disagree at one end, which may indicate a read error. V and J are TRBV7-7 and TRBJ2-1; D ambiguous. The CDR3 is 13 residues long. In germline, CDR1 is SSHAT, CDR2 FNYEAQ (reference sequence). The chain's CDR3 is CASSLGTANEQFF. CDR3 DNA: TGTGCTAGCAGCTTAGGCACAGCCAATGAGCAGTTCTTC.

V is TRBV5-1 and J is TRBJ2-7, with TRBD1 identical over 8 bases. Germline lookup yields CDR1 SGHRS and CDR2 YFSETQ. V shed 3 bases and J 2 bases; nucleotides not matched to a gene: 4. There are 14 residues in the CDR3. The DNA for the CDR3 is TGCGCCAGCAGCTCGGGACAGGCCCCCTACGAGCAGTACTTC. Protein sequence: CASSSGQAPYEQYF. Based on the CDR3 plus reference TRBV5-1 and TRBJ2-7, the full variable domain is KAGVTQTPRYLIKTRGQQVTLSCSPISGHRSVSWYQQTPGQGLQFLFEYFSETQRNKGNFPGRFSGRQFSNSRSEMNVSTLELGDSALYLCASSSGQAPYEQYFGPGTRLTVT.

This clonotype turned up a few times. V and J are TRBV7-2 and TRBJ2-5; tentatively, D is TRBD1 or TRBD2 (5 bases each). V was shortened by 8 bases and J by 4 bases, with 29 bases between the two germline ends. There are 18 residues in the CDR3. The germline V gene has CDR1 SGHTA and CDR2 FQGNSA. The CDR3 region has the DNA TGTGCCAGCGATCCCGGTTTCAGAGGGGCGGCCCGGGGAGAGACCCAGTACTTC. Residues: CASDPGFRGAARGETQYF.

The chain links TRBV7-9 to TRBJ2-4, with D perhaps being TRBD1 or TRBD2 (6 bases each). The CDR3 is 15 amino acids. Trimming cost V 5 bases and J 0 bases, with 11 bases left between them. CDR1 is SEHNR and CDR2 is FQNEAQ in the germline V gene (reference sequence). The CDR3: CASSPGALAKNIQYF. Here the CDR3 DNA reads TGTGCCAGCAGCCCGGGGGCCCTAGCCAAAAACATTCAGTACTTC.

In this sample, this clonotype turned up a few times. CDR3 coding DNA: TGCGCCAGCAGCCGAGGGAGCGGGAGGAGCACAGATACGCAGTATTTT. Amino acid sequence: CASSRGSGRSTDTQYF. V gene TRBV4-1 combines with J gene TRBJ2-3; the match to TRBD2 covers 9 bases. The CDR3 is made up of 16 amino acids. Germline lookup yields CDR1 MGHRA and CDR2 YSYEKL. Unmatched junction bases numbered 5, after V lost 4 bases and J lost 0 bases.

This chain joins TRBV19 and TRBJ2-7; D could derive from TRBD1 or TRBD2 (6 bases each). Germline V gene lookup returns CDR1 LNHDA and CDR2 SQIVND (reference sequence). CDR3 length: 16 amino acids. V lost 4 bases, J lost 3 bases, and 19 bases lay in between. The CDR3: CASSKGASGDIYEQYF. As DNA, the CDR3 is TGTGCCAGTAGTAAAGGGGCTTCGGGGGACATCTACGAGCAGTACTTC. Filled out from reference TRBV19 and TRBJ2-7, the complete variable domain reads DGGITQSPKYLFRKEGQNVTLSCEQNLNHDAMYWYRQDPGQGLRLIYYSQIVNDFQKGDIAEGYSVSREKKESFPLTVTSAQKNPTAFYLCASSKGASGDIYEQYFGPGTRLTVT.

The sample holds a few counts of this clonotype. CDR3 amino acids: CSAISGQGEEYF. The CDR3 nucleotides read TGCAGTGCTATCTCGGGACAGGGAGAGGAGTATTTT. This chain uses TRBV20-1 with TRBJ2-3; 9 bases are shared with TRBD1. Germline V CDR1 and CDR2: DFQATT, SNEGSKA (reference sequence). Trimming at V came to 4 bases and at J to 13 bases, leaving 9 bases not matched to a gene. This CDR3 region has 12 residues.

This clonotype has more than one count but fewer than ten. The CDR3 bases are TGTGCCAGCAGCTTAGCCGGGACAGGTCGGAATCAGCCCCAGCATTTT. The encoded protein is CASSLAGTGRNQPQHF. The chain joins TRBV7-2 to TRBJ1-5; TRBD1 matches 8 bases. The J segment lost 4 bases and the V segment lost 0 bases, leaving 5 bases of the junction unmatched. The CDR3 consists of 16 residues. Germline CDR1 and CDR2: SGHTA and FQGNSA.

CDR3 amino acids: CASSIMSGQQYF. The CDR3 coding sequence is TGTGCCAGTAGTATTATGTCCGGTCAACAGTACTTC. The V gene is TRBV19, the J gene TRBJ2-4; D remains unclear. The germline V gene encodes CDR1 LNHDA and CDR2 SQIVND (reference sequence). The CDR3 has 12 residues. Trimming took 3 bases from V and 13 from J, leaving 13 bases between them.

The chain joins TRBV19 to TRBJ2-2; either TRBD1 or TRBD2 may fit D (5 bases each). The V and J ends lost 1 base and 4 bases respectively, with 13 bases between them. Germline V gives CDR1 LNHDA, CDR2 SQIVND (reference sequence). The CDR3 is made up of 16 amino acids. This chain's CDR3 is CASSIARGRGTGELFF. CDR3 DNA: TGTGCCAGTAGTATAGCCCGGGGCAGAGGCACCGGGGAGCTGTTTTTT.

The chain couples TRBV11-2 to TRBJ2-1; 13 bases agree with TRBD2. V dropped 5 bases and J dropped 8; count of bases not matched to a gene: 12. This CDR3 is built from 17 residues. Germline CDR1 and CDR2: SGHAT and FQNNGV. This CDR3 reads CASSPGLAGDLFDEQFF. The CDR3 coding sequence is TGTGCCAGCAGCCCCGGACTAGCGGGAGATTTATTCGATGAGCAGTTCTTC. Combining the CDR3 with reference TRBV11-2 and TRBJ2-1 gives the whole variable domain EAGVAQSPRYKIIEKRQSVAFWCNPISGHATLYWYQQILGQGPKLLIQFQNNGVVDDSQLPKDRFSAERLKGVDSTLKIQPAKLEDSAVYLCASSPGLAGDLFDEQFFGPGTRLTVL.

This clonotype was detected only a few times. The chain joins TRBV24-1 to TRBJ1-2; D uncertain. CDR1 and CDR2 from the germline V gene are KGHDR and SFDVKD. Trimming shortened V by 3 bases and J by 3 bases, and 4 bases separated the two germline ends. The CDR3 contains 12 residues. CDR3 nucleotides: TGTGCCACCAGTGATCAGGACTATGGCTACACCTTC. Translation: CATSDQDYGYTF.

This clonotype showed up just a few times. The chain joins TRBV6-5 to TRBJ1-6; 8 nucleotides agree with TRBD1. The CDR3 length is 15 residues. The germline CDR1 and CDR2 sequences are MNHEY and SVGAGI. J lost 7 bases, V lost 6 bases, and 8 bases had no gene match. DNA of the CDR3: TGTGCCAGCAGCGAACGGGACAGGAAAAATTCACCCCTCCACTTT. The encoded protein is CASSERDRKNSPLHF.

This clonotype turned up a few times. V gene TRBV20-1 combines with J gene TRBJ2-7; D gene unclear. Trimming removed 2 bases from V and 2 bases from J, with 13 bases in between. The CDR3 is 14 residues long. In germline, CDR1 is DFQATT, CDR2 SNEGSKA (reference sequence). In DNA, the CDR3 is TGCAGTGCTAGACCCCCAGCACCGCCCTACGAGCAGTACTTC. This translates into CSARPPAPPYEQYF.

This clonotype turned up a few times. CDR3 residues: CSARGLWHQETQYF. CDR3 nucleotide sequence: TGCAGTGCTCGGGGGCTATGGCACCAAGAGACCCAGTACTTC. V is TRBV20-1 and J is TRBJ2-5; TRBD1 or TRBD2 may be the D gene (6 bases each). V was clipped by 5 bases and J by 0 bases, with 13 bases between them. The CDR3 spans 14 residues. From germline, CDR1 is DFQATT and CDR2 SNEGSKA (reference sequence).

The chain carries TRBV12-3 or TRBV12-4 and TRBJ2-5; TRBD2 is a possible D gene (6 bases). Trimming pared 0 bases from V and 10 bases from J, leaving 12 bases between. There are 13 residues in the CDR3. The CDR3 protein is CASSLAYRELQYF. The CDR3, as DNA: TGTGCCAGCAGTTTAGCTTACCGGGAGCTCCAGTACTTC.

V usage is TRBV12-3 or TRBV12-4 and J usage is TRBJ1-5; D gene unclear. The CDR3 spans 15 residues. V dropped 6 bases and J dropped 2 bases, with 14 bases sitting between them. Here the CDR3 reads CASSPAGGGNQPQHF. Written as DNA, the CDR3 is TGTGCCAGCAGCCCCGCAGGCGGAGGCAATCAGCCCCAGCATTTT.

This clonotype was detected once. V gene TRBV7-8 combines with J gene TRBJ1-5; tentatively, D is TRBD1 (6 bases). CDR1 and CDR2 (germline): SGHVS, FQNEAQ. Trimming removed 2 bases from V and 4 bases from J, with 9 bases in between. CDR3 length: 14 amino acids. CDR3 sequence (DNA): TGTGCCAGCAGCTTACCGGACAGTAATCAGCCCCAGCATTTT. Its protein is CASSLPDSNQPQHF.

The table lists this clonotype with a few counts. The chain has TRBV9 and TRBJ2-1; 14 nucleotides match TRBD2. Germline lookup yields CDR1 SGDLS and CDR2 YYNGEE. The V gene end was trimmed by 4 bases and the J gene end by 6 bases; junction bases not matched to a gene: 3. The CDR3 totals 15 residues. DNA for the CDR3: TGTGCCAGCAGCCAAGGACTAGCGGGGGGCAATGAGCAGTTCTTC. Protein product: CASSQGLAGGNEQFF.

The V call is TRBV29-1, the J call TRBJ2-1, with 15 bases aligning to TRBD2. The junction had 10 bases not matched to a gene; V was cut back by 7 bases and J by 0 bases. The germline CDR1 and CDR2 sequences are SQVTM and ANQGSEA. This CDR3 has 18 amino acids. The CDR3 is CSGAGLAGGGSSYNEQFF. Here the CDR3 DNA reads TGCAGCGGCGCGGGACTAGCGGGAGGCGGGAGCTCCTACAATGAGCAGTTCTTC.

V gene TRBV7-2 combines with J gene TRBJ1-1; D is undetermined. Germline V gene data show CDR1 as SGHTA and CDR2 as FQGNSA. This CDR3 comprises 16 residues. V was trimmed by 7 bases and J by 1 base, leaving 19 bases between them. Here the CDR3 reads CASNPTSGGRNTEAFF. DNA of the CDR3: TGTGCCAGCAACCCAACCTCGGGAGGGAGGAACACTGAAGCTTTCTTT.

The V gene is TRBV5-1, the J gene TRBJ2-7, with a possible D match to TRBD1 (5 bases). Germline V CDR1 and CDR2: SGHRS, YFSETQ. Deletions cut 0 bases from V and 2 bases from J, with 12 bases between. The CDR3 sequence is 15 residues long. The CDR3 DNA is TGCGCCAGCAGCTTGGACGAGACAGAGACCTACGAGCAGTACTTC. It encodes CASSLDETETYEQYF. Full variable domain (rest looked up from reference TRBV5-1 and TRBJ2-7): KAGVTQTPRYLIKTRGQQVTLSCSPISGHRSVSWYQQTPGQGLQFLFEYFSETQRNKGNFPGRFSGRQFSNSRSEMNVSTLELGDSALYLCASSLDETETYEQYFGPGTRLTVT.

In this sample, this clonotype turned up a few times. This chain connects TRBV2 to TRBJ2-3, with 7 bases matching TRBD2. The CDR3 runs to 18 residues. Germline loops: CDR1 SNHLY, CDR2 FYNNEI. J was trimmed by 9 bases and V by 5 bases; bases with no gene match: 23. The CDR3 DNA reads as TGTGCCAGCAGTACACTAGCGACCCGGGGGATAGCACAGTGGACGCAGTATTTT. It translates to CASSTLATRGIAQWTQYF.

This clonotype came up a few times. The chain is built from TRBV14 and TRBJ2-5; D is unclear. This CDR3 has 16 residues. CDR1 SGHDN and CDR2 FVKESK come from the germline V gene. V was shortened by 2 bases and J by 3 bases, with 16 bases between the two germline ends. CDR3 amino acids: CASSQKVLGKKETQYF. In nucleotides, the CDR3 is TGTGCCAGCAGCCAAAAAGTTTTGGGCAAAAAAGAGACCCAGTACTTC.

In this sample, this clonotype turned up a few times. The J gene is TRBJ2-3, the V gene TRBV7-9; no reliable D call. This CDR3 is built from 13 residues. V was pared by 7 bases and J by 0 bases, with 8 bases between. Germline assignment: CDR1 SEHNR and CDR2 FQNEAQ (reference sequence). This CDR3 reads CASTASSTDTQYF. The CDR3 nucleotides are TGTGCCAGCACGGCGTCTAGCACAGATACGCAGTATTTT.

V and J are TRBV13 and TRBJ2-7, with D perhaps TRBD1 (5 bases). The germline gives CDR1 PRHDT, CDR2 FYEKMQ (reference sequence). Trimming removed 2 bases at V and 3 bases at J, with 11 bases between. The CDR3 spans 14 residues. The CDR3 spells CASSLSVTGYEQYF. As DNA, the CDR3 is TGTGCCAGCAGCTTATCAGTTACAGGCTACGAGCAGTACTTC.

The V call is TRBV15, the J call TRBJ1-1; D not resolved. V shed 0 bases and J shed 11 bases, with 13 bases lying between them. CDR3 length: 13 residues. Germline V gene lookup returns CDR1 LNHNV and CDR2 YYDKDF (reference sequence). CDR3 sequence: CATSRDPGRMAFF. CDR3 in DNA: TGTGCCACCAGCAGAGATCCTGGGCGGATGGCTTTCTTT.

This clonotype was detected a few times. CDR3 region: CASSEWDDTPYEQYF. CDR3 bases: TGTGCCAGCAGTGAATGGGACGACACCCCCTACGAGCAGTACTTC. V is TRBV2 and J is TRBJ2-7; D may correspond to TRBD1 or TRBD2 (5 bases each). The CDR3 sequence is 15 residues long. Per the germline V gene, CDR1 is SNHLY and CDR2 is FYNNEI. V gave up 2 bases and J gave up 2 bases, with 13 bases separating them.